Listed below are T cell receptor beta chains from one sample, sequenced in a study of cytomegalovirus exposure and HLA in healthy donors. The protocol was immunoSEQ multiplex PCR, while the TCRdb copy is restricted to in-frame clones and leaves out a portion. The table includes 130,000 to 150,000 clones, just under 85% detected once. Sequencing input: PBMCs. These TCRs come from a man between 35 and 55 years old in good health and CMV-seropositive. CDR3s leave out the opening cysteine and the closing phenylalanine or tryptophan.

cdr3_aa: ASSSGGEETQY; j_call: TRBJ2-5; v_call: TRBV5-5
cdr3_aa: ASRPYGQYQPQH; j_call: TRBJ1-5; v_call: TRBV2
cdr3_aa: ASSFSEYYEQY; j_call: TRBJ2-7; v_call: TRBV5-5
cdr3_aa: ASSSPRGDRDGEKLF; j_call: TRBJ1-4; v_call: TRBV7-9
cdr3_aa: ASSRDRSDASTIY; j_call: TRBJ1-3; v_call: TRBV5-8
cdr3_aa: ASSLDRGNYEQY; j_call: TRBJ2-7; v_call: TRBV5-1
cdr3_aa: ASSLRLAASYEQY; j_call: .; v_call: TRBV4-1
cdr3_aa: ASSRGDGANRETQY; j_call: TRBJ2-5; v_call: TRBV7-9
cdr3_aa: AWTNGRFLGDTQY; j_call: TRBJ2-3; v_call: TRBV30
cdr3_aa: ASRRGGGTYTGELF; j_call: TRBJ2-2; v_call: TRBV11-3
cdr3_aa: AWVGWASGGQSSYNEQF; j_call: TRBJ2-1; v_call: TRBV30
cdr3_aa: ASSSEGRSPLH; j_call: TRBJ1-6; v_call: TRBV7-3
cdr3_aa: ASTTSGGPDTQY; j_call: TRBJ2-3; v_call: TRBV5-1
cdr3_aa: ASSQEIGTMAYEQY; j_call: .; v_call: TRBV4-3
cdr3_aa: AISESGGREQY; j_call: TRBJ2-7; v_call: TRBV10-3
cdr3_aa: ASSFAGTNTDTQY; j_call: TRBJ2-3; v_call: TRBV7-2
cdr3_aa: ASSFMERASGYNEQF; j_call: TRBJ2-1; v_call: TRBV27
cdr3_aa: ASSSDRVTEAF; j_call: TRBJ1-1; v_call: TRBV7-3